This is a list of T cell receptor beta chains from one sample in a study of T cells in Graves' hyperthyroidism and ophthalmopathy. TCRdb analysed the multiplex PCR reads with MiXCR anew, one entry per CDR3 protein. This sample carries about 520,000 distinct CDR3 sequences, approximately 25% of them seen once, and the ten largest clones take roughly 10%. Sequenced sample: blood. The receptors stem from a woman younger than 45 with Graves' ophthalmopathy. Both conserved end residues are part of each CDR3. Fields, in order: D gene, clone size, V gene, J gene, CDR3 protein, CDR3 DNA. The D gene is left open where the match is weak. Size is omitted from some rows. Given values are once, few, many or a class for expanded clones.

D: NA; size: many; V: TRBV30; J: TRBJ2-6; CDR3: CAWSVTRDRRSSGANVLTF; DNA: TGTGCCTGGAGTGTTACCCGCGACAGGCGAAGCTCTGGGGCCAACGTCCTGACTTTC
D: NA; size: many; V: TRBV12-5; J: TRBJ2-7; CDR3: CASSFGGQYGQYF; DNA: TGTGCTAGTTCGTTCGGGGGCCAATACGGGCAGTACTTC
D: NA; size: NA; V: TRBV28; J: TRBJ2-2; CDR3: CASIPGTGELFF; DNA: TGTGCCAGCATTCCCGGGACCGGGGAGCTGTTTTTT
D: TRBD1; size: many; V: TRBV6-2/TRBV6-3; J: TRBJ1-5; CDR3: CASSGQETSNQPQHF; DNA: TGTGCCAGCAGTGGACAGGAAACGAGCAATCAGCCCCAGCATTTT
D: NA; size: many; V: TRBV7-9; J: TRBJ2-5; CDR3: CASSLVAVAEETQYF; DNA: TGTGCCAGCAGCTTAGTAGCGGTAGCGGAAGAGACCCAGTACTTC
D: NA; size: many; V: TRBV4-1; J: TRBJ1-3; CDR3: CASSQGGFASGNTIYF; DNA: TGCGCCAGCAGCCAAGGGGGGTTTGCCTCTGGAAACACCATATATTTT
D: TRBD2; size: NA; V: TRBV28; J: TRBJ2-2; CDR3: CASTPGTSVFTGELFF; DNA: TGTGCCAGCACCCCCGGGACTAGCGTATTCACCGGGGAGCTGTTTTTT
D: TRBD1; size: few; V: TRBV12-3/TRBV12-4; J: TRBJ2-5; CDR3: CATRVQGAFGTQYF; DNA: TGTGCCACCCGGGTACAGGGGGCTTTTGGGACCCAGTACTTC
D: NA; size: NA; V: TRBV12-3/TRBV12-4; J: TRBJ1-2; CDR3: CASSLPSTSGYTF; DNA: TGTGCCAGCAGTTTACCCTCGACAAGCGGCTACACCTTC
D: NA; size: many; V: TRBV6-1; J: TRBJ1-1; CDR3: CASSGVTEAFF; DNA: TGTGCCAGCAGTGGGGTCACTGAAGCTTTCTTT
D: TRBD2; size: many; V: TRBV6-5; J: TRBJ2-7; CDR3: CASQLRPGGYYEQYF; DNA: TGTGCCAGCCAATTAAGGCCGGGGGGGTACTACGAGCAGTACTTC
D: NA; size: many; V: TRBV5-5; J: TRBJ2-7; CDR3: CASSLDEGRYEQYF; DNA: TGTGCCAGCAGCTTGGATGAGGGGCGGTACGAGCAGTACTTC
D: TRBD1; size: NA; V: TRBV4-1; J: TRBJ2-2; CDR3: CASSPRQGARTGELFF; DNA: TGCGCCAGCAGCCCCCGACAGGGGGCGCGTACCGGGGAGCTGTTTTTT
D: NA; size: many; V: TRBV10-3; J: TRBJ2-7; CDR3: CAIRFSNEQYF; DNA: TGTGCCATCAGGTTCAGCAACGAGCAGTACTTC
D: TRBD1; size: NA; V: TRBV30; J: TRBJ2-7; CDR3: CAWSDVPGTGYEQYF; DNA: TGTGCCTGGAGTGACGTCCCCGGGACAGGGTACGAGCAGTACTTC